The 28 T cell receptor beta chains given below trace back to one sample, sequenced in a study of control samples from healthy donors and cancer patients. Assay: immunoSEQ multiplex PCR; the TCRdb copy retains only in-frame clones and omits some. The sample holds about 130,000 clones, just under 95% seen once. What was sequenced was PBMCs. The source is a man aged 60 to 69 with colorectal cancer.

J is TRBJ1-1 and V is TRBV4-3; TRBD1 aligns across 8 bases. The CDR3 runs 16 residues. J was trimmed by 1 base and V by 1 base; bases with no gene match: 5. Germline V gene data show CDR1 as LGHNA and CDR2 as YSLEER. The CDR3 here is CASSQVPGTGNTEAFF. CDR3 in DNA: TGCGCCAGCAGCCAAGTTCCTGGGACAGGGAACACTGAAGCTTTCTTT.

CDR3 DNA: TGTGCCTGGAGGTTACTAGCGGGGGGAACCTACGAGCAGTACTTC. This codes for CAWRLLAGGTYEQYF. The rearrangement joins TRBV30 to TRBJ2-7; 12 positions match TRBD2. This CDR3 comprises 15 residues. V shed 3 bases and J 2 bases; nucleotides not matched to a gene: 5. Germline V gene lookup returns CDR1 GTSNPN and CDR2 SVGIG (reference sequence).

The chain is built from TRBV28 and TRBJ1-4, with 10 nucleotides matching TRBD1. Losses at the gene ends were 4 bases for V and 8 bases for J; bases not matched to a gene: 4. The CDR3 is 14 amino acids. Germline V gene data show CDR1 as MDHEN and CDR2 as SYDVKM. The CDR3 DNA follows: TGTGCCAGCAGTTCCGGGACAGGGGTAGAAAAACTGTTTTTT. Translation gives CASSSGTGVEKLFF.

This rearrangement joins TRBV5-1 to TRBJ2-5, with 9 bases aligning to TRBD2. Germline V CDR1 and CDR2: SGHRS, YFSETQ. The CDR3 extends over 16 amino acids. J was trimmed by 1 base and V by 2 bases; bases with no gene match: 6. The DNA for the CDR3 is TGCGCCAGCAGCTTCGGCAGACTAGCGGTCCAAGAGACCCAGTACTTC. Encoded protein: CASSFGRLAVQETQYF. Looking up the rest from reference TRBV5-1 and TRBJ2-5 gives the full variable domain: KAGVTQTPRYLIKTRGQQVTLSCSPISGHRSVSWYQQTPGQGLQFLFEYFSETQRNKGNFPGRFSGRQFSNSRSEMNVSTLELGDSALYLCASSFGRLAVQETQYFGPGTRLLVL.

This chain connects TRBV19 to TRBJ2-3, with 8 bases matching TRBD2. V shed 5 bases and J 6 bases; nucleotides not matched to a gene: 7. The CDR3 contains 14 residues. Germline V gene sequence: CDR1 LNHDA, CDR2 SQIVND (reference sequence). CDR3 coding DNA: TGTGCCAGTAGTCGCCGACGGGGGGGTGATACGCAGTATTTT. The encoded protein is CASSRRRGGDTQYF.

This chain links TRBV3-1 (or the pseudogene TRBV3-2) with TRBJ2-3; 7 positions match TRBD2. The CDR3 runs to 19 residues. Germline CDR1 reads LGHDT; CDR2 reads YNNKEL (reference sequence). The V gene end was trimmed by 1 base and the J gene end by 3 bases; junction bases not matched to a gene: 16. CDR3 amino acids: CASSQVPQGGSLVTDTQYF. The DNA of the CDR3 is TGTGCCAGCAGCCAAGTTCCGCAGGGAGGGTCGCTAGTAACAGATACGCAGTATTTT.

V gene TRBV27 combines with J gene TRBJ2-6, with D maybe TRBD1 (5 bases). Per germline, CDR1 MNHEY and CDR2 SMNVEV (reference sequence). Trimming shortened V by 3 bases and J by 0 bases, and 12 bases separated the two germline ends. The CDR3 spans 17 residues. For the CDR3, the DNA is TGTGCCAGCAGTTTGCTCCAGGGAATCTCTGGGGCCAACGTCCTGACTTTC. Its translation: CASSLLQGISGANVLTF.

This clone was found once. The V gene is TRBV19, the J gene TRBJ1-2; the D is unclear. Germline V gives CDR1 LNHDA, CDR2 SQIVND (reference sequence). Trimming removed 3 bases at V and 3 bases at J, with 5 bases between. The length of the CDR3 is 12 residues. This CDR3 is CASSMRDYGYTF. In DNA form, the CDR3 reads TGTGCCAGTAGTATGCGTGACTATGGCTACACCTTC.

The rearrangement links TRBV7-2 to TRBJ1-2; D call uncertain. The germline CDR1 and CDR2 sequences are SGHTA and FQGNSA. The length of the CDR3 is 12 residues. The V end lost 3 bases, the J end lost 4 bases, and 6 bases lay between the germline ends. The CDR3: CASSFGIYGYTF. CDR3 nucleotide sequence: TGTGCCAGCAGCTTCGGCATCTATGGCTACACCTTC.

The chain employs TRBV30 and TRBJ1-2, with 7 bases lining up with TRBD1. The CDR3 is 13 residues long. The germline V gene has CDR1 GTSNPN and CDR2 SVGIG (reference sequence). V was pared by 0 bases and J by 7 bases, with 5 bases of the junction left unmatched. CDR3 amino acids: CAWSVQGGSGYTF. The CDR3 DNA is TGTGCCTGGAGTGTACAAGGGGGCAGTGGCTACACCTTC.

V usage is TRBV19 and J usage is TRBJ1-1; D uncertain. V lost 4 bases and J 10 bases, leaving 13 bases between the germline ends. CDR3 size: 12 residues. Germline loops: CDR1 LNHDA, CDR2 SQIVND (reference sequence). The CDR3 DNA follows: TGTGCCAGTAGTACCTCCCAGGTCGGAGCTTTCTTT. This translates into CASSTSQVGAFF.

For this clone: At the DNA level, this CDR3 is encoded by other sequences in the same sample as well. The chain employs TRBV3-1 (or the pseudogene TRBV3-2) and TRBJ2-3; 7 bases fit TRBD2. Trimming at V came to 1 base and at J to 1 base, leaving 2 bases not matched to a gene. CDR1 and CDR2 (germline): LGHDT, YNNKEL (reference sequence). The CDR3 runs 15 residues. DNA of the CDR3: TGTGCCAGCAGCCAAGGCCTAGCGGGCACAGATACGCAGTATTTT. It translates to CASSQGLAGTDTQYF.

This rearrangement joins TRBV27 to TRBJ1-3; D gene unclear. The CDR3 has 16 residues. Germline V CDR1 and CDR2: MNHEY, SMNVEV (reference sequence). The V end was cut by 5 bases, the J end by 2 bases, with 16 bases between. For the CDR3, the DNA is TGTGCCAGCAGTGAGGAAGGGCCGGCGCCTGGAAACACCATATATTTT. Protein product: CASSEEGPAPGNTIYF.

This chain links TRBV4-1 with TRBJ2-3; TRBD1 aligns across 7 bases. The CDR3 is 15 residues long. The V gene end was trimmed by 5 bases and the J gene end by 4 bases; junction bases not matched to a gene: 9. Germline V gene lookup returns CDR1 MGHRA and CDR2 YSYEKL. The CDR3 protein is CASSETRGGADTQYF. CDR3 nucleotides: TGCGCCAGCAGCGAAACTAGAGGGGGCGCAGATACGCAGTATTTT.

The chain couples TRBV10-3 to TRBJ2-7, with 8 bases identical to TRBD1. The germline gives CDR1 ENHRY, CDR2 SYGVKD. The V and J ends lost 3 bases and 3 bases, in that order; junction bases with no gene match: 16. The CDR3 totals 18 residues. CDR3 protein: CAISDGTAPGTGYYEQYF. The DNA of the CDR3 is TGTGCCATCAGTGATGGAACAGCTCCCGGGACAGGCTACTACGAGCAGTACTTC.

The gene calls are TRBV7-9 and TRBJ2-3; TRBD1 might be the D (6 bases). Germline lookup yields CDR1 SEHNR and CDR2 FQNEAQ (reference sequence). CDR3 size: 17 residues. The V gene lost 5 bases and the J gene lost 1 base, with 19 bases spanning the gap. The CDR3 sequence: CASSPNRVLLGTDTQYF. The CDR3 DNA reads TGTGCCAGCAGCCCAAACAGGGTCCTCCTAGGCACAGATACGCAGTATTTT.

This clone was seen once. The chain recombines TRBV7-9 with TRBJ2-7, with 7 bases that match TRBD1. The germline gives CDR1 SEHNR, CDR2 FQNEAQ (reference sequence). The length of the CDR3 is 13 residues. V gave up 6 bases and J gave up 3 bases; unmatched junction bases: 5. The CDR3 protein is CASSPGTDYEQYF. As DNA, the CDR3 is TGTGCCAGCAGTCCCGGGACAGACTACGAGCAGTACTTC.

The chain uses TRBV6-5 and TRBJ1-3; D is undetermined. CDR1 is MNHEY, CDR2 SVGAGI, per germline. There are 14 residues in the CDR3. Trimming shortened V by 0 bases and J by 2 bases, and 5 bases separated the two germline ends. The DNA for the CDR3 is TGTGCCAGCAGTTACTCTTACCCTGGAAACACCATATATTTT. This translates into CASSYSYPGNTIYF.

The chain joins TRBV4-3 to TRBJ2-6; a weak D match, TRBD1 (5 bases). CDR3 length: 17 residues. The germline CDR1 and CDR2 sequences are LGHNA and YSLEER. V gave up 0 bases and J gave up 0 bases, with 9 bases separating them. In DNA form, the CDR3 reads TGCGCCAGCAGCCAAGATTGGGGCAGCTCTGGGGCCAACGTCCTGACTTTC. It codes for CASSQDWGSSGANVLTF.

This sequence joins TRBV5-1 and TRBJ1-4; D gene uncertain. The germline V gene encodes CDR1 SGHRS and CDR2 YFSETQ. V lost 6 bases and J lost 0, with 12 bases in between. There are 15 residues in the CDR3. The CDR3 bases are TGCGCCAGCACCCCTGACGGGACAACTAATGAAAAACTGTTTTTT. Encoded protein: CASTPDGTTNEKLFF.

This chain links TRBV18 with TRBJ2-2; 11 nucleotides align to TRBD2. V shed 4 bases and J 1 base; nucleotides not matched to a gene: 2. In germline, CDR1 is KGHSH, CDR2 LQKENI. The CDR3 has 16 amino acids. The CDR3 sequence is CASSQLAGENTGELFF. CDR3 in DNA: TGTGCCAGCTCACAACTAGCGGGGGAGAACACCGGGGAGCTGTTTTTT.

V usage is TRBV4-3 and J usage is TRBJ2-2; TRBD1 aligns across 9 bases. Trimming took 0 bases from V and 4 from J; bases not matched to a gene: 6. Germline CDR1 reads LGHNA; CDR2 reads YSLEER. CDR3 size: 17 residues. CDR3 region: CASSQETGGLGTGELFF. CDR3 in DNA: TGCGCCAGCAGCCAAGAGACAGGGGGTCTGGGCACCGGGGAGCTGTTTTTT.

This chain uses TRBV2 with TRBJ1-3, with D unclear. The CDR3 runs to 12 residues. V lost 6 bases and J lost 8, with 11 bases in between. Germline lookup yields CDR1 SNHLY and CDR2 FYNNEI. The CDR3 DNA is TGTGCCAGCAGGTTCATGGAGGACACCATATATTTT. It is translated as CASRFMEDTIYF. Drawing the rest from reference TRBV2 and TRBJ1-3, the complete variable domain is EPEVTQTPSHQVTQMGQEVILRCVPISNHLYFYWYRQILGQKVEFLVSFYNNEISEKSEIFDDQFSVERPDGSNFTLKIRSTKLEDSAMYFCASRFMEDTIYFGEGSWLTVV.

The chain uses TRBV27 and TRBJ2-3, with D unresolved. The germline CDR1 and CDR2 sequences are MNHEY and SMNVEV (reference sequence). Deletions cut 3 bases from V and 1 base from J, with 5 bases between. The CDR3 is made up of 13 amino acids. The CDR3 protein is CASSFPGTDTQYF. The CDR3 DNA reads TGTGCCAGCAGTTTTCCCGGCACAGATACGCAGTATTTT.

The V and J genes are TRBV2 and TRBJ1-2, with 7 bases identical to TRBD1. Germline-derived CDR1 and CDR2 are SNHLY and FYNNEI. CDR3 length: 13 amino acids. The trim removed 9 bases at V and 5 bases at J, leaving 9 bases unmatched. CDR3 DNA: TGTGCCAGATCTGCAGGGGGGTCTTATGGCTACACCTTC. Its translation is CARSAGGSYGYTF.

This clone was found a few times. This chain connects TRBV3-1 (or the pseudogene TRBV3-2) to TRBJ2-1; 8 bases map to TRBD2. Germline-derived CDR1 and CDR2 are LGHDT and YNNKEL (reference sequence). V dropped 2 bases and J dropped 8; count of bases not matched to a gene: 11. The CDR3 is 16 amino acids. The CDR3 sequence: CASSQLPGGRLDEQFF. The CDR3 DNA reads TGTGCCAGCAGCCAACTGCCGGGGGGGCGGTTAGATGAGCAGTTCTTC.

The genes are TRBV29-1 and TRBJ2-3, with 8 bases identical to TRBD2. Germline CDR1 reads SQVTM; CDR2 reads ANQGSEA. The CDR3 is 16 residues long. V gave up 0 bases and J gave up 1 base; unmatched junction bases: 6. CDR3 residues: CSVEDRGGVRTDTQYF. The CDR3 DNA is TGCAGCGTTGAAGATCGGGGGGGGGTACGCACAGATACGCAGTATTTT.

The J gene is TRBJ2-1, the V gene TRBV11-2; TRBD1 matches at 8 bases. The junction had 6 bases not matched to a gene; V was cut back by 6 bases and J by 8 bases. The CDR3 loop spans 13 amino acids. In germline, CDR1 is SGHAT, CDR2 FQNNGV. Here the CDR3 DNA reads TGTGCCAGCAGGCGGACAGGGCTGGATGAGCAGTTCTTC. Its protein is CASRRTGLDEQFF.